This passage covers 25 T cell receptor beta chains from one sample sequenced in a study of blood T cell repertoires in COVID-19. Profiled with immunoSEQ multiplex PCR; TCRdb holds only in-frame clones, not every one. The repertoire holds about 240,000 clones, with more than 85% as singletons. The sample consisted of PBMCs or T cells enriched from blood (not recorded which). These receptors were obtained from a woman younger than 45 who had recovered from COVID-19.

The V call is TRBV28, the J call TRBJ2-2; unclear D gene. CDR3 length equals 14 residues. Germline lookup yields CDR1 MDHEN and CDR2 SYDVKM. Trimming left V 5 bases short and J 4 bases short, with 11 bases between. DNA of the CDR3: TGTGCCAGCAGTCGTCTGAGGAGCACCGGGGAGCTGTTTTTT. Its protein product is CASSRLRSTGELFF.

This chain connects TRBV3-1 (or the pseudogene TRBV3-2) to TRBJ1-1; 8 bases are a match to TRBD1. Germline V lookup: CDR1 LGHDT, CDR2 YNNKEL (reference sequence). The J segment lost 4 bases and the V segment lost 4 bases, leaving 5 bases of the junction unmatched. The length of the CDR3 is 14 residues. Here the CDR3 reads CASSLRGPGTEAFF. The CDR3 region has the DNA TGTGCCAGCAGCCTCAGGGGGCCAGGCACTGAAGCTTTCTTT.

In this sample, this clone turned up a few times. This rearrangement joins TRBV9 to TRBJ2-6; TRBD1 might be the D (5 bases). Looked up from germline, CDR1 is SGDLS and CDR2 is YYNGEE. The V end was cut by 2 bases, the J end by 1 base, with 7 bases between. CDR3 length equals 15 residues. The CDR3 DNA sequence: TGTGCCAGCAGCGTTCCAGGGTCTGGGGCCAACGTCCTGACTTTC. It translates to CASSVPGSGANVLTF.

V is TRBV4-1 and J is TRBJ2-7, with 9 bases matching TRBD1. Trimming took 4 bases from V and 2 from J; bases not matched to a gene: 3. Germline V lookup: CDR1 MGHRA, CDR2 YSYEKL. This CDR3 spans 14 amino acids. CDR3: CASSRGTGPYEQYF. The CDR3 DNA reads TGCGCCAGCAGCCGCGGGACAGGGCCCTACGAGCAGTACTTC.

This clone showed up just once. The rearrangement joins TRBV5-4 to TRBJ2-3; TRBD2 aligns across 10 bases. The CDR3 totals 17 residues. Trimming removed 3 bases from V and 1 base from J; junction bases left unmatched: 8. From germline, CDR1 is SGHNT and CDR2 YYREEE (reference sequence). Written as DNA, the CDR3 is TGTGCCAGCAGCTACCCTATAGCGGGAGGCGGCACAGATACGCAGTATTTT. Translating it yields CASSYPIAGGGTDTQYF.

V is TRBV29-1 and J is TRBJ1-1, with D unclear. The CDR3 spans 13 residues. Between the trimmed V and J ends, which lost 6 bases and 7 bases, there was a span of 18 bases. Germline V gene lookup returns CDR1 SQVTM and CDR2 ANQGSEA. The CDR3 nucleotides are TGCAGCGTCTCTAATTTAACTAGGCTTGAAGCTTTCTTT. This gives the protein CSVSNLTRLEAFF. The entire variable domain, with the rest obtained from reference TRBV29-1 and TRBJ1-1, is as follows: SAVISQKPSRDICQRGTSLTIQCQVDSQVTMMFWYRQQPGQSLTLIATANQGSEATYESGFVIDKFPISRPNLTFSTLTVSNMSPEDSSIYLCSVSNLTRLEAFFGQGTRLTVV.

The V call is TRBV29-1, the J call TRBJ1-1; perhaps TRBD1 as D (6 bases). Trimming pared 1 base from V and 6 bases from J, leaving 9 bases between. The CDR3 covers 12 residues. Germline CDR1 reads SQVTM; CDR2 reads ANQGSEA. CDR3 amino acids: CSVEAQGAEAFF. CDR3 nucleotides: TGCAGCGTTGAAGCACAGGGTGCTGAAGCTTTCTTT.

V and J are TRBV6-5 and TRBJ2-2; no reliable D call. V lost 0 bases to trimming and J lost 2 bases, with 10 bases between them. The CDR3 runs 16 residues. The germline V gene encodes CDR1 MNHEY and CDR2 SVGAGI. Here the CDR3 reads CASSYSNYLNTGELFF. The CDR3 DNA follows: TGTGCCAGCAGTTACTCCAACTACCTCAACACCGGGGAGCTGTTTTTT.

The V and J genes are TRBV7-8 and TRBJ1-3; possible D gene TRBD1, 6 bases. The V and J ends lost 3 bases and 7 bases respectively, with 16 bases between them. CDR3 length equals 15 residues. Germline V lookup: CDR1 SGHVS, CDR2 FQNEAQ. The CDR3 nucleotides read TGTGCCAGCAGCTTCGGACAGAGCGCTAGGAACACCATATATTTT. Translation: CASSFGQSARNTIYF.

The rearrangement joins TRBV10-3 to TRBJ1-4; tentative D call: TRBD1 (6 bases). Germline V gene lookup returns CDR1 ENHRY and CDR2 SYGVKD. Trimming removed 6 bases at V and 1 base at J, with 12 bases between. This CDR3 region has 15 residues. The CDR3 sequence is CAISDNRVTNEKLFF. CDR3 coding DNA: TGTGCCATCAGCGATAACAGGGTAACTAATGAAAAACTGTTTTTT.

The rearrangement uses TRBV19 and TRBJ1-5, with D possibly matching TRBD1 (6 bases). Germline CDR1 is LNHDA and CDR2 is SQIVND (reference sequence). This CDR3 has 16 residues. Trimming removed 7 bases from V and 2 bases from J, with 18 bases in between. Here the CDR3 reads CASTTDSPGGNQPQHF. DNA for the CDR3: TGTGCCAGTACCACGGACAGCCCTGGGGGCAATCAGCCCCAGCATTTT.

The chain employs TRBV19 and TRBJ2-2; D remains ambiguous. With 7 bases removed from V and 1 base from J, the gap between germline ends came to 10 bases. Germline V gives CDR1 LNHDA, CDR2 SQIVND (reference sequence). The CDR3 loop spans 14 amino acids. The CDR3 nucleotides read TGTGCCAGTATGAAAGCGAGGAACACCGGGGAGCTGTTTTTT. Translated: CASMKARNTGELFF. The entire variable domain, with the rest obtained from reference TRBV19 and TRBJ2-2, is as follows: DGGITQSPKYLFRKEGQNVTLSCEQNLNHDAMYWYRQDPGQGLRLIYYSQIVNDFQKGDIAEGYSVSREKKESFPLTVTSAQKNPTAFYLCASMKARNTGELFFGEGSRLTVL.

The chain couples TRBV6-2 or TRBV6-3 to TRBJ1-1, with unresolved D. CDR3 size: 16 residues. V lost 3 bases to trimming and J lost 4 bases, with 18 bases between them. Germline V gene lookup returns CDR1 MNHEY and CDR2 SVGEGT. The CDR3 DNA reads as TGTGCCAGCAGTTATGCGGCCCAGTGGTCTACCACTGAAGCTTTCTTT. This sequence encodes CASSYAAQWSTTEAFF.

The rearrangement joins TRBV3-1 (or the pseudogene TRBV3-2) to TRBJ2-1; D uncertain. The CDR3 is made up of 14 amino acids. Deletions cut 3 bases from V and 9 bases from J, with 15 bases between. Germline V gives CDR1 LGHDT, CDR2 YNNKEL (reference sequence). This CDR3 is CASSQEPRSTEQFF. DNA for the CDR3: TGTGCCAGCAGCCAGGAACCTAGGAGTACTGAGCAGTTCTTC.

The chain recombines TRBV5-5 with TRBJ1-1; 8 bases align to TRBD1. The V and J ends lost 3 bases and 4 bases, in that order; junction bases with no gene match: 5. Germline assignment: CDR1 SGHKS and CDR2 YYEKEE (reference sequence). The CDR3 runs to 14 residues. The CDR3 is CASSWTGSGTEAFF. DNA for the CDR3: TGTGCCAGCAGCTGGACAGGGTCGGGCACTGAAGCTTTCTTT.

The chain couples TRBV7-8 to TRBJ2-5, with D hard to call. The V gene lost 5 bases and the J gene lost 4 bases, with 17 bases spanning the gap. The CDR3 contains 15 residues. Germline assignment: CDR1 SGHVS and CDR2 FQNEAQ. The CDR3 DNA is TGTGCCAGCAGCCCTCGGATGGGCAGTAGAGAGACCCAGTACTTC. Amino acid sequence: CASSPRMGSRETQYF.

The CDR3 DNA reads as TGTGCCAGCAGTCTTACTAGGGGGGGGCAGTATTTT. It yields the protein CASSLTRGGQYF. The chain recombines TRBV12-3 or TRBV12-4 with TRBJ2-3, with a weak D call TRBD2 (7 bases). The CDR3 loop spans 12 amino acids. Trimming took 5 bases from V and 11 from J, leaving 14 bases between them.

The rearrangement joins TRBV19 to TRBJ1-1; possibly TRBD1 for D (6 bases). Germline assignment: CDR1 LNHDA and CDR2 SQIVND (reference sequence). The CDR3 runs to 14 residues. V was shortened by 5 bases and J by 8 bases, with 18 bases between the two germline ends. CDR3 sequence (DNA): TGTGCCAGTAGTTTGAAGGGACATGGGGGAGAAGCTTTCTTT. This codes for CASSLKGHGGEAFF.

The gene calls are TRBV6-5 and TRBJ2-1; 7 bases agree with TRBD2. Germline CDR1 and CDR2: MNHEY and SVGAGI. CDR3 length equals 15 residues. V shed 4 bases and J 6 bases; nucleotides not matched to a gene: 9. CDR3 bases: TGTGCCAGCAGTTCTCCCGGACTAGTAATCAATGAGCAGTTCTTC. This sequence encodes CASSSPGLVINEQFF.

This chain uses TRBV14 with TRBJ1-6; TRBD1 aligns across 7 bases. Losses at the gene ends were 10 bases for V and 10 bases for J; bases not matched to a gene: 13. Germline V lookup: CDR1 SGHDN, CDR2 FVKESK. The CDR3 is 14 residues long. CDR3 sequence reads: CATAGQLSDSPLHF. For the CDR3, the DNA is TGTGCCACCGCGGGACAGTTAAGTGACTCACCCCTCCACTTT.

This clone has just one count. A read error may account for a junction end that differs from germline. The V gene is TRBV28, the J gene TRBJ2-7; 11 bases align to TRBD1. CDR1 and CDR2 (germline): MDHEN, SYDVKM. The CDR3 has 16 amino acids. In nucleotides, the CDR3 is TGTGCCAGCGGTTTAAACTTCGGGACAGGGGGTTACGAGCAGTACTTC. Translation: CASGLNFGTGGYEQYF.

The chain uses TRBV21-1 and TRBJ1-1; the tabulated D call, TRBD1, remains unverified against the DNA. TRBV21-1 is a listed pseudogene. This CDR3 spans 18 amino acids. CDR3 in DNA: TGTGCCAGCAGCAGCATCTACTCGGGCAGGGGTTGGGGCACTGAAGCTTTCTTT. Translated: CASSSIYSGRGWGTEAFF.

The J gene is TRBJ1-1, the V gene TRBV11-2; 9 positions agree with TRBD1. Looked up from germline, CDR1 is SGHAT and CDR2 is FQNNGV. This CDR3 is 15 amino acids long. Germline trimming cut 5 bases from V and 1 base from J; bases unmatched to any gene: 5. The CDR3 nucleotides read TGTGCCAGCAGCCGCACAGGGGGCTGGAACACTGAAGCTTTCTTT. Translating gives CASSRTGGWNTEAFF.

The rearrangement joins TRBV6-5 to TRBJ2-7, with D perhaps matching TRBD1 (6 bases). CDR1 MNHEY and CDR2 SVGAGI come from the germline V gene. The CDR3 runs 15 residues. Trimming removed 4 bases from V and 0 bases from J, with 13 bases in between. Here the CDR3 reads CASSSGQWSSYEQYF. The CDR3 DNA reads TGTGCCAGCAGTTCCGGACAGTGGAGCTCCTACGAGCAGTACTTC.

The chain carries TRBV15 and TRBJ1-2, with 9 bases identical to TRBD1. The CDR3 runs 14 residues. Trimming removed 5 bases from V and 5 bases from J; junction bases left unmatched: 6. Germline lookup yields CDR1 LNHNV and CDR2 YYDKDF (reference sequence). The CDR3 spells CATSLRDRDYGYTF. Written as DNA, the CDR3 is TGTGCCACCAGCCTCCGGGACAGGGATTATGGCTACACCTTC.